A selection of T cell receptor beta chains follows, all from one sample in a study of cytomegalovirus exposure and HLA in healthy donors. The repertoire was sequenced with immunoSEQ multiplex PCR; TCRdb's copy has only in-frame clones and lacks some. The table has around 150,000 clones, roughly 78% seen once. The specimen sequenced was PBMCs. The receptors derive from a man in his forties in good health and CMV-seropositive. The CDR3 runs from the conserved cysteine through the conserved F or W. Each record gives: V gene, D gene, J gene, clone size, CDR3 protein, CDR3 DNA. A D gene is named only where the DNA matches it firmly. Rows may omit the clone size; those that give it use once, few, many or a size class.

V: TRBV5-1; D: TRBD2; J: TRBJ2-3; size: once; CDR3: CASSPPSGTSGGPTDTQYF; DNA: TGCGCCAGCAGCCCGCCCAGTGGGACTAGCGGGGGGCCCACAGATACGCAGTATTTT
V: TRBV4-3; D: NA; J: TRBJ2-5; size: NA; CDR3: CASSQDLETSRDF; DNA: TGCGCCAGCAGCCAAGATTTAGAGACCTCCAGGGACTTC
V: TRBV19; D: NA; J: TRBJ1-2; size: NA; CDR3: CASSTSQAGYTF; DNA: TGTGCCAGTAGTACCTCGCAGGCGGGCTACACCTTC
V: TRBV6-5; D: NA; J: TRBJ1-4; size: NA; CDR3: CASSYSGEKLFF; DNA: TGTGCCAGCAGTTACTCCGGGGAAAAACTGTTTTTT
V: TRBV7-6; D: TRBD2; J: TRBJ2-3; size: NA; CDR3: CASSFGGGSDTQYF; DNA: TGTGCCAGCAGCTTTGGGGGGGGGTCAGATACGCAGTATTTT
V: TRBV6-5; D: NA; J: TRBJ2-1; size: few; CDR3: CASSSVSLNEQFF; DNA: TGTGCCAGCAGTTCCGTCTCCCTCAATGAGCAGTTCTTC
V: TRBV7-9; D: TRBD1; J: TRBJ1-2; size: NA; CDR3: CASSLDRGLEGYTF; DNA: TGTGCCAGCAGCTTAGACAGGGGGCTAGAAGGCTACACCTTC
V: TRBV15; D: NA; J: TRBJ2-1; size: NA; CDR3: CATSTRDRKGNEQFF; DNA: TGTGCCACCAGCACGCGGGACAGAAAGGGCAATGAGCAGTTCTTC
V: TRBV19; D: NA; J: TRBJ1-1; size: NA; CDR3: CASTKGVKGPGTEAFF; DNA: TGTGCCAGTACCAAAGGGGTTAAGGGGCCGGGCACTGAAGCTTTCTTT
V: TRBV12-2; D: NA; J: TRBJ2-7; size: NA; CDR3: CASRLARKSFLGPYEQYF; DNA: TGTGCAAGTCGCTTAGCGCGGAAGAGCTTTTTAGGCCCCTACGAGCAGTACTTC
V: TRBV19; D: NA; J: TRBJ2-1; size: NA; CDR3: CASSPTLGASAEQFF; DNA: TGTGCCAGTAGTCCCACGCTGGGGGCTTCAGCTGAGCAGTTCTTC
V: TRBV5-6; D: TRBD2; J: TRBJ2-5; size: NA; CDR3: CASSATSRTETQYF; DNA: TGTGCCAGCAGCGCGACTAGCCGCACGGAGACCCAGTACTTC
V: TRBV5-6; D: NA; J: TRBJ2-1; size: few; CDR3: CASSGGQGDEQFF; DNA: TGTGCCAGCAGCGGGGGACAAGGGGATGAGCAGTTCTTC
V: TRBV2; D: NA; J: TRBJ2-1; size: NA; CDR3: CASTIGFSNEQFF; DNA: TGTGCCAGTACGATCGGGTTTTCCAATGAGCAGTTCTTC
V: TRBV19; D: TRBD2; J: TRBJ2-3; size: NA; CDR3: CASSIRASGGTDTQYF; DNA: TGTGCCAGTAGTATAAGGGCTAGCGGGGGCACAGATACGCAGTATTTT
V: TRBV7-8; D: NA; J: TRBJ1-1; size: NA; CDR3: CASSRGLNTEAFF; DNA: TGTGCCAGCAGCAGGGGATTGAACACTGAAGCTTTCTTT
V: TRBV7-9; D: NA; J: TRBJ2-7; size: NA; CDR3: CASTSYLGVYAYEQYF; DNA: TGTGCCAGCACCTCTTACCTCGGGGTATACGCGTACGAGCAGTACTTC
V: TRBV13; D: NA; J: TRBJ2-2; size: NA; CDR3: CASSLGPIRTSGELFF; DNA: TGTGCCAGCAGCTTAGGCCCTATAAGAACCTCCGGGGAGCTGTTTTTT
V: TRBV10-3; D: NA; J: TRBJ1-5; size: NA; CDR3: CATLGQGANQPQHF; DNA: TGTGCCACCCTCGGCCAAGGGGCAAATCAGCCCCAGCATTTT
V: TRBV6-5; D: NA; J: TRBJ1-1; size: many; CDR3: CASSLRGRGGTEAFF; DNA: TGTGCCAGCAGCCTCCGGGGTCGGGGGGGGACTGAAGCTTTCTTT
V: TRBV5-1; D: TRBD1; J: TRBJ1-5; size: NA; CDR3: CASSSGQGANQPQHF; DNA: TGCGCCAGCAGCTCAGGACAGGGGGCGAATCAGCCCCAGCATTTT
V: TRBV19; D: TRBD1; J: TRBJ2-1; size: NA; CDR3: CASSLQGQGGNEQFF; DNA: TGTGCCAGTAGCCTCCAGGGACAGGGGGGCAATGAGCAGTTCTTC
V: TRBV27; D: NA; J: TRBJ1-4; size: NA; CDR3: CASSAQGTNEKLFF; DNA: TGTGCCAGCAGTGCCCAGGGAACTAATGAAAAACTGTTTTTT
V: TRBV7-2; D: TRBD2; J: TRBJ2-5; size: once; CDR3: CASSPDGGGTQYF; DNA: TGTGCCAGCAGCCCCGACGGGGGGGGGACCCAGTACTTC
V: TRBV6-6; D: NA; J: TRBJ1-2; size: many; CDR3: CAIPADYGYTF; DNA: TGTGCCATCCCTGCGGACTATGGCTACACCTTC
V: TRBV6-1; D: TRBD1; J: TRBJ2-7; size: NA; CDR3: CASSAQAGTGLYEQYF; DNA: TGTGCCAGCAGTGCCCAAGCCGGGACAGGGTTATACGAGCAGTACTTC
V: TRBV6-5; D: NA; J: TRBJ2-5; size: NA; CDR3: CASTTRGRVETQYF; DNA: TGTGCCAGCACCACGAGGGGGAGGGTGGAGACCCAGTACTTC
V: TRBV9; D: TRBD1; J: TRBJ1-2; size: NA; CDR3: CASSPRDSQAPMYGYTF; DNA: TGTGCCAGCAGCCCCCGGGACAGTCAAGCCCCAATGTATGGCTACACCTTC
V: TRBV5-5; D: TRBD1; J: TRBJ2-2; size: NA; CDR3: CASRRGGQGTGELFF; DNA: TGTGCCAGCAGAAGGGGAGGACAGGGGACGGGGGAGCTGTTTTTT
V: TRBV7-3; D: TRBD1; J: TRBJ1-6; size: once; CDR3: CASSLRGLGQGRWNSPLHF; DNA: TGTGCCAGCAGCTTAAGGGGTTTGGGACAGGGAAGATGGAATTCACCCCTCCACTTT
V: TRBV9; D: NA; J: TRBJ1-1; size: NA; CDR3: CASSVGTVPTEAFF; DNA: TGTGCCAGCAGCGTAGGGACAGTGCCTACTGAAGCTTTCTTT
V: TRBV4-2; D: TRBD1; J: TRBJ2-7; size: few; CDR3: CASSQGGQGNEQYF; DNA: TGTGCCAGCAGCCAAGGGGGACAGGGGAACGAGCAGTACTTC
V: TRBV5-4; D: NA; J: TRBJ2-5; size: NA; CDR3: CASSYGHSQETQYF; DNA: TGTGCCAGCAGCTATGGACACTCTCAAGAGACCCAGTACTTC
V: TRBV14; D: TRBD1; J: TRBJ1-2; size: NA; CDR3: CASSPGQSYGYTF; DNA: TGTGCCAGCAGCCCGGGACAGTCCTATGGCTACACCTTC
V: TRBV7-2; D: NA; J: TRBJ1-2; size: NA; CDR3: CASSLDPQGYGYTF; DNA: TGTGCCAGCAGCTTAGATCCCCAGGGCTATGGCTACACCTTC
V: TRBV5-4; D: NA; J: TRBJ1-2; size: NA; CDR3: CASSVGTYGYTF; DNA: TGTGCCAGCAGCGTGGGAACTTATGGCTACACCTTC
V: TRBV6-1; D: TRBD1; J: TRBJ2-7; size: NA; CDR3: CASNDRGYEQYF; DNA: TGTGCCAGCAATGACAGGGGCTACGAGCAGTACTTC
V: TRBV27; D: TRBD1; J: TRBJ2-1; size: NA; CDR3: CASSGLTGGPSSYNEQFF; DNA: TGTGCCAGCAGTGGCCTAACAGGGGGACCGAGCTCCTACAATGAGCAGTTCTTC
V: TRBV5-4; D: NA; J: TRBJ1-3; size: NA; CDR3: CASSLNKGDFTGNTIYF; DNA: TGTGCCAGCAGCTTGAATAAGGGGGATTTTACTGGAAACACCATATATTTT